Described below is a single TCR beta chain sequence and its context. The data are from a study of CD8 T cells in Susac syndrome. CD8+ and CD4+ blood T cells underwent TCR beta sequencing. Controls matched for sex and age were healthy donors. The RNA, roughly 0.5 to 1 ug, was put through reverse transcription using random hexamers. An immunoSEQ multiplex PCR amplified TCR beta CDR3 over 54 Vbeta and 13 Jbeta. TCRdb analysed the immunoSEQ multiplex PCR reads with MiXCR anew, one entry per CDR3 protein. In the table there are about 130,000 distinct CDR3 sequences, approximately 96% of which are singletons. CDR3 length: 15 amino acids. CDR1 MNHEY and CDR2 SMNVEV come from the germline V gene (reference sequence). Trimming shortened V by 6 bases and J by 3 bases, and 16 bases separated the two germline ends.

Sequences were obtained from CD4+ T cells from PBMCs. The TCR comes from a human donor in good health. V gene TRBV27 combines with J gene TRBJ2-3; unclear D gene. The DNA for the CDR3 is TGTGCCAGCAGAGTGGGAAATGGTTTGACAGATACGCAGTATTTT. Its protein product is CASRVGNGLTDTQYF.